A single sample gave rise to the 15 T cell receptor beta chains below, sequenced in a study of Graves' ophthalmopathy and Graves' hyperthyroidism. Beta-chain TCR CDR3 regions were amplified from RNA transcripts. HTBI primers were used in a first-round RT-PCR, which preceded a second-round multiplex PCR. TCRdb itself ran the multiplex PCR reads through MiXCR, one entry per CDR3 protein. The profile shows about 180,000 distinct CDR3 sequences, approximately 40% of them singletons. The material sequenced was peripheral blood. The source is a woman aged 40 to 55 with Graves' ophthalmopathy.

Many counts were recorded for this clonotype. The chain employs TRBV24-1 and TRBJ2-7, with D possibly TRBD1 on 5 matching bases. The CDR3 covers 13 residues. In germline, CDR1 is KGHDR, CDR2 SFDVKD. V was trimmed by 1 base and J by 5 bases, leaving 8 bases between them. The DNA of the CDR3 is TGTGCCACCAGTGATTTTTGGGGCCACGAGCAGTACTTC. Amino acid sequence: CATSDFWGHEQYF.

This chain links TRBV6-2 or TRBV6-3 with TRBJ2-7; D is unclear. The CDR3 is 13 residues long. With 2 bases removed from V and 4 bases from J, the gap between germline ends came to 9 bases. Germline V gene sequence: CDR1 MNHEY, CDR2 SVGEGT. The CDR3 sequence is CASSYKYPYEQYF. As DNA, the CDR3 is TGTGCCAGCAGTTACAAATACCCATACGAGCAGTACTTC.

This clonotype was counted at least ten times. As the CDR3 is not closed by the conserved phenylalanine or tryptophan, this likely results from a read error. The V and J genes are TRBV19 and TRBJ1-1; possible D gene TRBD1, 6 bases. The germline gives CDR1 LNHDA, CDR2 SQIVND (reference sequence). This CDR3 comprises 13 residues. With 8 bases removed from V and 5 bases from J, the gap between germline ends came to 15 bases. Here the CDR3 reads CASFTGIGTEAFS. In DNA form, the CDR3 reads TGTGCCAGTTTCACAGGGATAGGGACTGAAGCTTTCTCT.

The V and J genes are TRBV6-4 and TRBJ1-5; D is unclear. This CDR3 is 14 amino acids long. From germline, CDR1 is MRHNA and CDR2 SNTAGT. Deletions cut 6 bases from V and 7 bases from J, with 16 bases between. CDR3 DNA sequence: TGTGCCAGCAGCCCTCAGATCAGGATACAGCCCCAGCATTTT. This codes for CASSPQIRIQPQHF.

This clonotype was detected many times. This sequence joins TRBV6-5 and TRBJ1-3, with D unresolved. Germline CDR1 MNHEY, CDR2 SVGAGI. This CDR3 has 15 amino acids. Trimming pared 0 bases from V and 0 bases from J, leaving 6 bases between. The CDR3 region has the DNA TGTGCCAGCAGTTACTCGGGCCTCTCTGGAAACACCATATATTTT. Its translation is CASSYSGLSGNTIYF.

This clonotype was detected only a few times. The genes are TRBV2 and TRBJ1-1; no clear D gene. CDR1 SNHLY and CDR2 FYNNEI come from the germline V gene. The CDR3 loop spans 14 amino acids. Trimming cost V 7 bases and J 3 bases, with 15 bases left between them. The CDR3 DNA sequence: TGTGCCAGCAACGATCGGGGTATATACACTGAAGCTTTCTTT. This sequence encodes CASNDRGIYTEAFF. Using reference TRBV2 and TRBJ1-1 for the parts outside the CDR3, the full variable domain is EPEVTQTPSHQVTQMGQEVILRCVPISNHLYFYWYRQILGQKVEFLVSFYNNEISEKSEIFDDQFSVERPDGSNFTLKIRSTKLEDSAMYFCASNDRGIYTEAFFGQGTRLTVV.

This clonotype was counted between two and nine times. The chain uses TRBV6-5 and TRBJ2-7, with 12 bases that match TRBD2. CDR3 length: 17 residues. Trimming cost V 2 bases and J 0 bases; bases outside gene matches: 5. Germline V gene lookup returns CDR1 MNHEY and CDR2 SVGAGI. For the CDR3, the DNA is TGTGCCAGCAGTTACCTTCTAGCGGGAGGGCCCTCCTACGAGCAGTACTTC. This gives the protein CASSYLLAGGPSYEQYF.

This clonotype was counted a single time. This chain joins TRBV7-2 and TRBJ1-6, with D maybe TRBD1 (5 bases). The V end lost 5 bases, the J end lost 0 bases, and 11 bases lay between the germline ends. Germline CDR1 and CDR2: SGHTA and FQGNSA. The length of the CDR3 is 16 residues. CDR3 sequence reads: CASSLRQSSYNSPLHF. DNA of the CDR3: TGTGCCAGCAGCCTTCGACAGAGCTCCTATAATTCACCCCTCCACTTT.

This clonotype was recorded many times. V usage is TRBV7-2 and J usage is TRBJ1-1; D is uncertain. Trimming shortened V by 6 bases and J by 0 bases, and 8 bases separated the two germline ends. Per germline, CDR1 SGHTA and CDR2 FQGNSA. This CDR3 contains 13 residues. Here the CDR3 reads CASSATLNTEAFF. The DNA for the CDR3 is TGTGCCAGCAGTGCCACACTGAACACTGAAGCTTTCTTT.

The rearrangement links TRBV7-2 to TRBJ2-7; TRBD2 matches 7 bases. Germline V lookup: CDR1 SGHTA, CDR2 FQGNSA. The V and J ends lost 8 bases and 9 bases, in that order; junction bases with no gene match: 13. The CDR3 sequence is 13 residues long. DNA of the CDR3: TGTGCCAGCGCCCCCGGGGAGGGGATCAGGCAGTACTTC. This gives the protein CASAPGEGIRQYF. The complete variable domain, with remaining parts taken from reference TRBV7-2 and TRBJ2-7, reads GAGVSQSPSNKVTEKGKDVELRCDPISGHTALYWYRQSLGQGLEFLIYFQGNSAPDKSGLPSDRFSAERTGGSVSTLTIQRTQQEDSAVYLCASAPGEGIRQYFGPGTRLTVT.

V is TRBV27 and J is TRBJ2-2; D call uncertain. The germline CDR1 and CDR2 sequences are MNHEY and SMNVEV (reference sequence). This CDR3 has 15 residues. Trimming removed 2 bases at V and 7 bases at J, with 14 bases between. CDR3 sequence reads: CASSLILRRSGELFF. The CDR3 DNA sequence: TGTGCCAGCAGTTTAATCTTGAGACGGAGCGGGGAGCTGTTTTTT.

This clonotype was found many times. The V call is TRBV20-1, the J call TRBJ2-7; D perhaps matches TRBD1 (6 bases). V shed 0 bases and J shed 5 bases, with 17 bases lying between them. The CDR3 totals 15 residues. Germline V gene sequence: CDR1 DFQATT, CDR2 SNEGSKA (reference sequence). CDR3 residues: CSARDPKGDWNEQYF. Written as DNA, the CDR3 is TGCAGTGCTAGAGATCCGAAGGGGGATTGGAACGAGCAGTACTTC.

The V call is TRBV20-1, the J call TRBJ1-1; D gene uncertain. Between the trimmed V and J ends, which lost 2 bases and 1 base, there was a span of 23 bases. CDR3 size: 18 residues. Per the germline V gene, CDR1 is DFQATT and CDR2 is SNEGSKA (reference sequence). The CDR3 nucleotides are TGCAGTGCTAGACCCCGGGCGGGGATACTTTTTTGGAACACTGAAGCTTTCTTT. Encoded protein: CSARPRAGILFWNTEAFF.

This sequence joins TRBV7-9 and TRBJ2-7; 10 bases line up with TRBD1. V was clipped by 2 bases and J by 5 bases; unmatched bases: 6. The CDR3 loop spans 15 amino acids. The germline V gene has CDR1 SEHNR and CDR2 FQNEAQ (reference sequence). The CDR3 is CASSLPGQGTNEQYF. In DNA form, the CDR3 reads TGTGCCAGCAGCTTACCGGGACAGGGGACAAACGAGCAGTACTTC.

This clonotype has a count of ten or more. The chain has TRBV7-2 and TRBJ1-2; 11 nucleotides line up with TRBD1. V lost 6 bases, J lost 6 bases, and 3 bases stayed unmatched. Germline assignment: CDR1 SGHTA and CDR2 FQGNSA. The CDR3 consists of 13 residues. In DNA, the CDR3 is TGTGCCAGCAGGTGGACAGGGGGCGATGGCTACACCTTC. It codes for CASRWTGGDGYTF. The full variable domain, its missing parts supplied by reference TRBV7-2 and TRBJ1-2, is GAGVSQSPSNKVTEKGKDVELRCDPISGHTALYWYRQSLGQGLEFLIYFQGNSAPDKSGLPSDRFSAERTGGSVSTLTIQRTQQEDSAVYLCASRWTGGDGYTFGSGTRLTVV.